Listed here are 20 T cell receptor beta chains from one sample, sequenced in a study of blood T cell repertoires in COVID-19. Assay used: immunoSEQ multiplex PCR; TCRdb lists only in-frame clones, some missing. The sample comprises about 200,000 clones, roughly 80% of which are singletons, and approximately 5.3% rests with the top ten. Sequenced input: peripheral blood. Source of these receptors: a human donor in a cohort sampled during active COVID-19.

V usage is TRBV28 and J usage is TRBJ1-2, with D perhaps TRBD1 (5 bases). V dropped 1 base and J dropped 9 bases, with 15 bases sitting between them. This CDR3 is 14 amino acids long. Germline-derived CDR1 and CDR2 are MDHEN and SYDVKM. This chain's CDR3 is CASSLSDRVKRYTF. CDR3 sequence (DNA): TGTGCCAGCAGTTTATCCGACAGAGTGAAGCGCTACACCTTC.

The V call is TRBV3-1 (or the pseudogene TRBV3-2), the J call TRBJ2-2; 10 bases agree with TRBD2. The CDR3 runs to 17 residues. The V segment lost 1 base and the J segment 6 bases; nucleotides outside the gene matches: 8. From germline, CDR1 is LGHDT and CDR2 YNNKEL (reference sequence). The CDR3, as DNA: TGTGCCAGCAGCCAAGGCGGTCTAGCGGGAGTCCCCGGGGAGCTGTTTTTT. Residues: CASSQGGLAGVPGELFF.

V usage is TRBV14 and J usage is TRBJ2-3, with D possibly TRBD2 on 5 matching bases. CDR1 and CDR2 from the germline V gene are SGHDN and FVKESK. The CDR3 totals 15 residues. V lost 2 bases to trimming and J lost 2 bases, with 11 bases between them. The CDR3 region is CASSQRGALTDTQYF. The DNA of the CDR3 is TGTGCCAGCAGCCAACGGGGAGCGCTCACAGATACGCAGTATTTT. Looking up the rest from reference TRBV14 and TRBJ2-3 gives the full variable domain: EAGVTQFPSHSVIEKGQTVTLRCDPISGHDNLYWYRRVMGKEIKFLLHFVKESKQDESGMPNNRFLAERTGGTYSTLKVQPAELEDSGVYFCASSQRGALTDTQYFGPGTRLTVL.

There are a few counts of this clone. The gene calls are TRBV28 and TRBJ1-1; D is perhaps TRBD1 (6 bases). The V and J ends lost 6 bases and 6 bases respectively, with 23 bases between them. The CDR3 has 16 residues. From germline, CDR1 is MDHEN and CDR2 SYDVKM. The CDR3 region has the DNA TGTGCCAGCAGCTATCCGTTCGGTCAGGGGAGGGCTGAAGCTTTCTTT. This gives the protein CASSYPFGQGRAEAFF.

The chain carries TRBV7-2 and TRBJ2-7; TRBD1 matches 7 bases. With V trimmed by 5 bases and J by 4 bases, 8 bases remained unmatched. Germline CDR1 SGHTA, CDR2 FQGNSA. CDR3 length: 14 amino acids. CDR3 coding DNA: TGTGCCAGCAGCCCCGGGACAGCCAAGTACGAGCAGTACTTC. Its protein is CASSPGTAKYEQYF. Complete variable domain (other parts from reference TRBV7-2 and TRBJ2-7): GAGVSQSPSNKVTEKGKDVELRCDPISGHTALYWYRQSLGQGLEFLIYFQGNSAPDKSGLPSDRFSAERTGGSVSTLTIQRTQQEDSAVYLCASSPGTAKYEQYFGPGTRLTVT.

This chain uses TRBV18 with TRBJ2-5; D possibly corresponds to TRBD1 (5 bases). The ends were cut back, 3 bases at V and 6 bases at J, with 23 bases in the middle. Germline CDR1 reads KGHSH; CDR2 reads LQKENI. The CDR3 sequence is 17 residues long. The CDR3 spells CASSPTALRTQGQTQYF. In nucleotides, the CDR3 is TGTGCCAGCTCACCCACCGCACTGAGGACACAAGGACAGACCCAGTACTTC. Full variable domain (remainder filled in from reference TRBV18 and TRBJ2-5): NAGVMQNPRHLVRRRGQEARLRCSPMKGHSHVYWYRQLPEEGLKFMVYLQKENIIDESGMPKERFSAEFPKEGPSILRIQQVVRGDSAAYFCASSPTALRTQGQTQYFGPGTRLLVL.

The J gene is TRBJ2-7, the V gene TRBV3-1 (or the pseudogene TRBV3-2), with 13 bases aligning to TRBD2. The V gene end was trimmed by 3 bases and the J gene end by 4 bases; junction bases not matched to a gene: 3. This CDR3 is 15 amino acids long. Germline V gene lookup returns CDR1 LGHDT and CDR2 YNNKEL (reference sequence). CDR3 DNA sequence: TGTGCCAGCAGCCACGGACTAGCGGGAGATTACGAGCAGTACTTC. It translates to CASSHGLAGDYEQYF.

This sequence joins TRBV3-1 (or the pseudogene TRBV3-2) and TRBJ1-2; D gene ambiguous. Germline-derived CDR1 and CDR2 are LGHDT and YNNKEL (reference sequence). CDR3 size: 16 residues. V dropped 1 base and J dropped 0 bases, with 12 bases sitting between them. This CDR3 is CASSQGVGGPNYGYTF. In DNA, the CDR3 is TGTGCCAGCAGCCAAGGAGTCGGTGGGCCTAACTATGGCTACACCTTC.

The rearrangement joins TRBV9 to TRBJ2-7; 8 bases match TRBD1. Trimming removed 0 bases from V and 2 bases from J; junction bases left unmatched: 4. This CDR3 comprises 15 residues. Germline V gene data show CDR1 as SGDLS and CDR2 as YYNGEE. Here the CDR3 DNA reads TGTGCCAGCAGCGTAGATCCGACAGGGGCCTACGAGCAGTACTTC. Encoded protein: CASSVDPTGAYEQYF.

This clone was detected a few times. This rearrangement joins TRBV19 to TRBJ2-7; 10 bases are shared with TRBD1. With V trimmed by 5 bases and J by 4 bases, 5 bases remained unmatched. CDR1 is LNHDA and CDR2 is SQIVND in the germline V gene (reference sequence). This CDR3 is built from 14 residues. For the CDR3, the DNA is TGTGCCAGTAGTCGACGGACAGGGGGGTACGAGCAGTACTTC. Translated: CASSRRTGGYEQYF.

The V gene is TRBV6-6, the J gene TRBJ1-2; D is unclear. The CDR3 totals 14 residues. V lost 6 bases and J 6 bases, leaving 17 bases between the germline ends. Germline assignment: CDR1 MNHNY and CDR2 SVGAGI (reference sequence). CDR3 residues: CASSTGPGMDGYTF. CDR3 DNA sequence: TGTGCCAGCAGCACCGGACCGGGGATGGATGGCTACACCTTC.

The rearrangement joins TRBV11-2 to TRBJ2-7; the D gene is possibly TRBD1 (5 bases). The CDR3 is made up of 13 amino acids. Trimming left V 4 bases short and J 0 bases short, with 7 bases between. The germline gives CDR1 SGHAT, CDR2 FQNNGV. DNA for the CDR3: TGTGCCAGCAGCTCAGACAGCTCCTACGAGCAGTACTTC. Protein: CASSSDSSYEQYF.

The chain has TRBV18 and TRBJ1-5; tentative D call: TRBD1 (6 bases). CDR1 and CDR2 from the germline V gene are KGHSH and LQKENI. The CDR3 extends over 18 amino acids. Between the trimmed V and J ends, which lost 2 bases and 0 bases, there was a span of 17 bases. CDR3 sequence reads: CASSPRGSGGNSNQPQHF. CDR3 DNA sequence: TGTGCCAGCTCACCAAGGGGGTCGGGGGGCAATAGCAATCAGCCCCAGCATTTT.

The CDR3 bases are TGTGCCAGCTCTCGGACAGTCAATGAAGCTTTCTTT. Amino acid sequence: CASSRTVNEAFF. The J gene is TRBJ1-1, the V gene TRBV6-5; D perhaps matches TRBD1 (6 bases). CDR3 length equals 12 residues. Germline CDR1 MNHEY, CDR2 SVGAGI. The germline V and J ends were trimmed by 8 bases and 7 bases, with 14 bases remaining between them.

The chain joins TRBV28 to TRBJ1-1; TRBD1 is a possible D gene (6 bases). The CDR3 has 17 residues. Germline V CDR1 and CDR2: MDHEN, SYDVKM. V was cut by 6 bases and J by 1 base, with 21 bases left in between. This chain's CDR3 is CASSSGGGGLSNTEAFF. CDR3 nucleotide sequence: TGTGCCAGCAGCTCCGGAGGGGGGGGGCTATCGAACACTGAAGCTTTCTTT. The whole variable domain, remainder taken from reference TRBV28 and TRBJ1-1, is DVKVTQSSRYLVKRTGEKVFLECVQDMDHENMFWYRQDPGLGLRLIYFSYDVKMKEKGDIPEGYSVSREKKERFSLILESASTNQTSMYLCASSSGGGGLSNTEAFFGQGTRLTVV.

V usage is TRBV7-2 and J usage is TRBJ2-7, with 7 positions matching TRBD2. Germline V gives CDR1 SGHTA, CDR2 FQGNSA. With V trimmed by 5 bases and J by 0 bases, 13 bases remained unmatched. The CDR3 totals 17 residues. The CDR3 reads CASSPQASGYSSYEQYF. The CDR3 DNA is TGTGCCAGCAGCCCCCAGGCTAGCGGTTACAGCTCCTACGAGCAGTACTTC. Variable domain in full (rest from reference TRBV7-2 and TRBJ2-7): GAGVSQSPSNKVTEKGKDVELRCDPISGHTALYWYRQSLGQGLEFLIYFQGNSAPDKSGLPSDRFSAERTGGSVSTLTIQRTQQEDSAVYLCASSPQASGYSSYEQYFGPGTRLTVT.

This clone appeared a single time. The genes are TRBV19 and TRBJ2-3; 10 nucleotides match TRBD2. CDR3 size: 16 residues. CDR1 and CDR2 from the germline V gene are LNHDA and SQIVND (reference sequence). Losses at the gene ends were 3 bases for V and 2 bases for J; bases not matched to a gene: 5. The CDR3 reads CASSIFSGRITDTQYF. In nucleotides, the CDR3 is TGTGCCAGTAGTATCTTTAGCGGGAGGATCACAGATACGCAGTATTTT.

The J gene is TRBJ2-5, the V gene TRBV6-5, with D possibly matching TRBD1 (6 bases). The CDR3 is made up of 15 amino acids. V was clipped by 5 bases and J by 5 bases, with 18 bases between them. Per germline, CDR1 MNHEY and CDR2 SVGAGI. DNA of the CDR3: TGTGCCAGCAGTCCAACTCTGACAGGACGGGAGACCCAGTACTTC. The encoded protein is CASSPTLTGRETQYF.

This chain connects TRBV14 to TRBJ2-7; D is undetermined. The germline gives CDR1 SGHDN, CDR2 FVKESK. The CDR3 loop spans 15 amino acids. V shed 1 base and J shed 0 bases, with 10 bases lying between them. This CDR3 reads CASSQGYWSSYEQYF. The CDR3, as DNA: TGTGCCAGCAGCCAAGGGTACTGGAGCTCCTACGAGCAGTACTTC.

The chain carries TRBV6-6 and TRBJ1-1; no definite D call. V was trimmed by 7 bases and J by 1 base, leaving 13 bases between them. Germline V lookup: CDR1 MNHNY, CDR2 SVGAGI (reference sequence). The CDR3 consists of 14 residues. The CDR3 here is CASTEQESNTEAFF. CDR3 coding DNA: TGTGCCAGCACTGAACAAGAATCGAACACTGAAGCTTTCTTT.